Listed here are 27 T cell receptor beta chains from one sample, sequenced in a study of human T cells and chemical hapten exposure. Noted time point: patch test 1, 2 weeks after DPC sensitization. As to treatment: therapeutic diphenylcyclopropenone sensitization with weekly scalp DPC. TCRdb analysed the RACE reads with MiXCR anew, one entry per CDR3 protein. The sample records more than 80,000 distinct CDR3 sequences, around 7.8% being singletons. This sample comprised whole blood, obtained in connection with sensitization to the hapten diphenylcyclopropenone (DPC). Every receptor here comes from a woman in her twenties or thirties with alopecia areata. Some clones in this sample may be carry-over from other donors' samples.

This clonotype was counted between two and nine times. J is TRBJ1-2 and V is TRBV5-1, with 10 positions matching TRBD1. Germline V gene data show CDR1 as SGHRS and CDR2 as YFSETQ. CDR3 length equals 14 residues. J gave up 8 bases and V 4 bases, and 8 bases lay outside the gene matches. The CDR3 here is CASSHRDRGVGYTF. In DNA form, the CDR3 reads TGCGCCAGCAGCCACCGGGACAGGGGTGTCGGCTACACCTTC.

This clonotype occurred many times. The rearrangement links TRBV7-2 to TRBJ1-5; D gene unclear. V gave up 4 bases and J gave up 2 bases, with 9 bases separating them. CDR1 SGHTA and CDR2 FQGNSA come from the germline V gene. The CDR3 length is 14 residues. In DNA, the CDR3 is TGTGCCAGCAGCTCCCGTACGGGCAATCAGCCCCAGCATTTT. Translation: CASSSRTGNQPQHF. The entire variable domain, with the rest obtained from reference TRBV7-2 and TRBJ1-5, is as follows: GAGVSQSPSNKVTEKGKDVELRCDPISGHTALYWYRQSLGQGLEFLIYFQGNSAPDKSGLPSDRFSAERTGGSVSTLTIQRTQQEDSAVYLCASSSRTGNQPQHFGDGTRLSIL.

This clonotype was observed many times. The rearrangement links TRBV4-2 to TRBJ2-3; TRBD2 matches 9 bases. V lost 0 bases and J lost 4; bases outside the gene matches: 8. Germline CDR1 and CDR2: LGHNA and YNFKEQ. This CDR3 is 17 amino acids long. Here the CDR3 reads CASSQELGGGAADTQYF. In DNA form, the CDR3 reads TGTGCCAGCAGCCAAGAATTAGGCGGGGGGGCCGCAGATACGCAGTATTTT.

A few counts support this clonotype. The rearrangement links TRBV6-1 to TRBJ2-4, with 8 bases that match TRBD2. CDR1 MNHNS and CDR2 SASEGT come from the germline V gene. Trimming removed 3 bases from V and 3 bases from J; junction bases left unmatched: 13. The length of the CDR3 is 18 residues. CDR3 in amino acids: CASSDSSERGRYKNIQYF. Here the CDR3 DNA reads TGTGCCAGCAGTGACTCCTCCGAGCGGGGGCGATACAAAAACATTCAGTACTTC.

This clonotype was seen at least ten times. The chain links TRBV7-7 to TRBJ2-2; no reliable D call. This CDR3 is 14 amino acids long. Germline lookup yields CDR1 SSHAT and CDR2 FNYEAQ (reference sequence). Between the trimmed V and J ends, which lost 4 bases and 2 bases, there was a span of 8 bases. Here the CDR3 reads CASSSLFNTGELFF. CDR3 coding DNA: TGTGCCAGCAGCTCCCTCTTTAACACCGGGGAGCTGTTTTTT.

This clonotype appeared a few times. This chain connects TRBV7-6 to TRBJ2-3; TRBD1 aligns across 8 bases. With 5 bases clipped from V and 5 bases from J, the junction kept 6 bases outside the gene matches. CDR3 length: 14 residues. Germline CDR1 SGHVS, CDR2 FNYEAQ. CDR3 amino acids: CASSPGQGIDTQYF. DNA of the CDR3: TGTGCCAGCAGCCCAGGACAGGGAATAGATACGCAGTATTTT.

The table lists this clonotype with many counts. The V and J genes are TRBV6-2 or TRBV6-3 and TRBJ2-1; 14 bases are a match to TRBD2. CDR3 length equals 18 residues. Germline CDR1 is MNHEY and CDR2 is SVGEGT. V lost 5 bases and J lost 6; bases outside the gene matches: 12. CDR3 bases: TGTGCCAGCAGTCGTGGACTAGCGGGGGGAGTAAGGGGCAATGAGCAGTTCTTC. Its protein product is CASSRGLAGGVRGNEQFF.

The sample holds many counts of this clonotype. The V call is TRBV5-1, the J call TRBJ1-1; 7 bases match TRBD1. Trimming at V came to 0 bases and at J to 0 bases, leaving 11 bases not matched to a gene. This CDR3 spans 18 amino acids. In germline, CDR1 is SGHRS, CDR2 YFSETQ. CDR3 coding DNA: TGCGCCAGCAGCTTGGCCCCCTCTGCCGGGACAGTGAACACTGAAGCTTTCTTT. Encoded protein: CASSLAPSAGTVNTEAFF.

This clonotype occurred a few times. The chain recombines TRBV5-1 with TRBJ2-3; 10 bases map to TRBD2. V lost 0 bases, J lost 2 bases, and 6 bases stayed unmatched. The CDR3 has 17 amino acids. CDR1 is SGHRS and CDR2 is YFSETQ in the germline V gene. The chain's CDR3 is CASSLGVLAGVTDTQYF. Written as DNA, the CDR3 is TGCGCCAGCAGCTTGGGAGTCCTAGCGGGGGTCACAGATACGCAGTATTTT.

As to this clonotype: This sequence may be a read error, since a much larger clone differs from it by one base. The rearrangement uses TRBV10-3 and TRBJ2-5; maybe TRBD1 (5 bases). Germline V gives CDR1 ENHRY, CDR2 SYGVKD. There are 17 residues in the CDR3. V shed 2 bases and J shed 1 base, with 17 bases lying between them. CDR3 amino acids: CAISENPRAVGQETQYF. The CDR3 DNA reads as TGTGCCATCAGTGAGAACCCCAGGGCAGTCGGCCAAGAGACCCAGTACTTC.

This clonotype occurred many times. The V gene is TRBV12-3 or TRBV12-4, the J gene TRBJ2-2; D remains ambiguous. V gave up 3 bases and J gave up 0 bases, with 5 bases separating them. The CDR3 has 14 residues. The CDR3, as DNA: TGTGCCAGCAGTTTGTCTACGAACACCGGGGAGCTGTTTTTT. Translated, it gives CASSLSTNTGELFF.

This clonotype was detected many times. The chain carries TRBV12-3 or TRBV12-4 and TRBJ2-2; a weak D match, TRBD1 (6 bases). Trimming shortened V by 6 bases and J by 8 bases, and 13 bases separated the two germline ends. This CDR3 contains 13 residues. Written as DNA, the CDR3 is TGTGCCAGCAGGCCCAGGGGCGGTGGGGAGCTGTTTTTT. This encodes CASRPRGGGELFF.

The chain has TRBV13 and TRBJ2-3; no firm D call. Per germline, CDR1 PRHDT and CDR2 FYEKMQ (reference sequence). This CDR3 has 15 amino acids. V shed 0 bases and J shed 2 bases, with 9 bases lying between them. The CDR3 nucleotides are TGTGCCAGCAGCTTAGGTGGCAGCCACACAGATACGCAGTATTTT. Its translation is CASSLGGSHTDTQYF.

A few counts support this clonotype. The CDR3 DNA follows: TGTGCCAGCACCCGGACCATGGGGGGCAATCAGCCCCAGCATTTT. Translating gives CASTRTMGGNQPQHF. This sequence joins TRBV12-3 or TRBV12-4 and TRBJ1-5, with D possibly TRBD1 on 5 matching bases. Trimming took 7 bases from V and 2 from J, leaving 15 bases between them. The CDR3 loop spans 15 amino acids.

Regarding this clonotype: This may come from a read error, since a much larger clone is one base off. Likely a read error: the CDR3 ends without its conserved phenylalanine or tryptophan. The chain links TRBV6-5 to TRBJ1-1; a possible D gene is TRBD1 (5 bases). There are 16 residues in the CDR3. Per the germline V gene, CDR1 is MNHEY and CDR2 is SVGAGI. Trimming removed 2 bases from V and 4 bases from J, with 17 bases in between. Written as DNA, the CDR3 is TGTGCCAGCAGTTACGGAGCAGGGTCGCGGGGCACTGAAGCTTTCATT. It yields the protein CASSYGAGSRGTEAFI.

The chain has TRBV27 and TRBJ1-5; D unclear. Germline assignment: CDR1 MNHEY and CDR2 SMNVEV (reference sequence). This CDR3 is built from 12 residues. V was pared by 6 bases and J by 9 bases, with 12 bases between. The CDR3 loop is CASSSMRGPQHF. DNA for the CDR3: TGTGCCAGCAGCTCAATGCGTGGGCCCCAGCATTTT.

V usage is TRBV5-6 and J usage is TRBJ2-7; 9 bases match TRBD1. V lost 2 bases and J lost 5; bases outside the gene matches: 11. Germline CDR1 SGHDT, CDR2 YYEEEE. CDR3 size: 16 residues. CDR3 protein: CASSLNGGTGIDEQYF. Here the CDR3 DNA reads TGTGCCAGCAGCTTAAACGGGGGGACAGGGATCGACGAGCAGTACTTC.

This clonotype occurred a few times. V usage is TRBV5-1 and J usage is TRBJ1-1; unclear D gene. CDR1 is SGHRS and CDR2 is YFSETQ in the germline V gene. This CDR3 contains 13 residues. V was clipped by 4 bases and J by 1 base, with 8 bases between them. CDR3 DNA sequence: TGCGCCAGCAGCCAGCAGCCGAACACTGAAGCTTTCTTT. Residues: CASSQQPNTEAFF.

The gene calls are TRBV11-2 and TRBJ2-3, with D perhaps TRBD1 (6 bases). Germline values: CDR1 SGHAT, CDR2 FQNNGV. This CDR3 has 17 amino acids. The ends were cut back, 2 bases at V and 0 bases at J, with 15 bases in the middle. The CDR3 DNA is TGTGCCAGCAGCTTAACAGGGAGACAAACTAGCACAGATACGCAGTATTTT. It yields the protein CASSLTGRQTSTDTQYF.

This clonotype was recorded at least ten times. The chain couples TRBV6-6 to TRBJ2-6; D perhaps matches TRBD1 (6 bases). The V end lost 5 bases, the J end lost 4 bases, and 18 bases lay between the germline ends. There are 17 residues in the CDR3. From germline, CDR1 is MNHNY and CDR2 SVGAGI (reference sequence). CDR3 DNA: TGTGCCAGCAGTCTCGGCAGGGGCACGACCGGGGCCAACGTCCTGACTTTC. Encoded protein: CASSLGRGTTGANVLTF.

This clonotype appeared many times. This CDR3 reads CASSYAENTEAFF. The CDR3 nucleotides are TGTGCCAGCAGTTACGCTGAGAACACTGAAGCTTTCTTT. The chain uses TRBV6-6 and TRBJ1-1; no clear D gene. Trimming left V 2 bases short and J 1 base short, with 5 bases between. The CDR3 spans 13 residues. In germline, CDR1 is MNHNY, CDR2 SVGAGI (reference sequence).

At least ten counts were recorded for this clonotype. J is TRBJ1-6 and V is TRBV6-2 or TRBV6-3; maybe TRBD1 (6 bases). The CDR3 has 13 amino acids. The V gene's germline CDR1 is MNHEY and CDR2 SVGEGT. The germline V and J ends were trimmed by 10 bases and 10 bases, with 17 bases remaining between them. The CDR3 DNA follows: TGTGCCACCAACAGGGTCGGATACTCACCCCTCCACTTT. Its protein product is CATNRVGYSPLHF.

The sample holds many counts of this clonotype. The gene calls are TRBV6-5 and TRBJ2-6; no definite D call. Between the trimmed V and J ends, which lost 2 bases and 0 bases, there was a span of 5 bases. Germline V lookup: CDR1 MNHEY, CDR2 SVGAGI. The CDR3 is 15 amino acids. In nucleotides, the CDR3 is TGTGCCAGCAGTTACGAGAGCTCTGGGGCCAACGTCCTGACTTTC. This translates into CASSYESSGANVLTF.

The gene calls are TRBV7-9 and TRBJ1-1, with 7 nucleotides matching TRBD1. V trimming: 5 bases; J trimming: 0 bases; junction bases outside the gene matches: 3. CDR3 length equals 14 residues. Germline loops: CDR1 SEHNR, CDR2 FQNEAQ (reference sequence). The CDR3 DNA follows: TGTGCCAGCAGCCGGGGACAGATGAACACTGAAGCTTTCTTT. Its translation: CASSRGQMNTEAFF.

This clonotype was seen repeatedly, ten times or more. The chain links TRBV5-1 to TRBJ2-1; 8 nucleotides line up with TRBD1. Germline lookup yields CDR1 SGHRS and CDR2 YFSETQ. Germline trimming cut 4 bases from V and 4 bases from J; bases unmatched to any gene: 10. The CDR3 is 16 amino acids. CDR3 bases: TGCGCCAGCAGCCCAACGACAGGGGTGGCGTACAATGAGCAGTTCTTC. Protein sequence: CASSPTTGVAYNEQFF.

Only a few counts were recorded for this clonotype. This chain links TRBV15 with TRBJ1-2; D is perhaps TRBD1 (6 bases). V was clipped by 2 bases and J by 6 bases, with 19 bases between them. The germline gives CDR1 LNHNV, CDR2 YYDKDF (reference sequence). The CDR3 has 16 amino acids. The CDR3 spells CATSRTRTELKNGYTF. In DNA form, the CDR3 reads TGTGCCACCAGCAGAACGAGGACAGAGCTAAAGAATGGCTACACCTTC.

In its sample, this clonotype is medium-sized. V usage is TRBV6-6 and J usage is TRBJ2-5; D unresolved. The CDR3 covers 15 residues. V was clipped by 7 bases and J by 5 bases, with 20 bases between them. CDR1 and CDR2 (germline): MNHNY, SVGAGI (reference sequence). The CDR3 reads CASIGWSDVSETQYF. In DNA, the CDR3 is TGTGCCAGCATCGGCTGGAGCGACGTATCGGAGACCCAGTACTTC.